A selection of T cell receptor beta chains follows, all from one sample in a study of blood T cell repertoires in COVID-19. The repertoire was sequenced with immunoSEQ multiplex PCR; TCRdb's copy has only in-frame clones and lacks some. This sample has about 530,000 clones, with roughly 91% found just once. Input material: peripheral blood. The receptors were sampled from a woman aged 50 to 60 with COVID-19, enrolled during active disease. Both conserved end residues are part of each CDR3. A D gene is named only where the DNA matches it firmly. Some rows mark clone size as missing; the rest say once, few, many or name a class of expanded clone.

j_call,clone_size,d_call,v_call,cdr3_nt,cdr3_aa
TRBJ1-1,once,TRBD1,TRBV9,TGTGCCAGCAGCCATAACAGGGGCACTGAAGCTTTCTTT,CASSHNRGTEAFF
TRBJ1-5,.,.,TRBV19,TGTGCCAGTAGTATAGTCGAGCACTTCAATCAGCCCCAGCATTTT,CASSIVEHFNQPQHF
TRBJ1-2,.,.,TRBV2,TGTGCCAGCACAGGGGACTATGGCTACACCTTC,CASTGDYGYTF
TRBJ2-5,.,.,TRBV7-9,TGTGCCAGCAGCTTTTCCTCTTTCCAAGAGACCCAGTACTTC,CASSFSSFQETQYF
TRBJ2-5,.,.,TRBV9,TGTGCCAGCAGCGTAGCGACCGGGCAAGAGACCCAGTACTTC,CASSVATGQETQYF
TRBJ1-5,.,TRBD1,TRBV28,TGTGCCAGCAGTTTGGGACAGGCAAATCAGCCCCAGCATTTT,CASSLGQANQPQHF
TRBJ1-5,.,.,TRBV29-1,TGCAGCGTTTTGGCGGACAATCAGCCCCAGCATTTT,CSVLADNQPQHF
TRBJ1-2,.,.,TRBV6-5,TGTGCCAGCAGGGACAGCATCTATGGCTACACCTTC,CASRDSIYGYTF
TRBJ2-2,.,.,TRBV19,TGTGCCACCCAGCACCCCAGCGGACCGAACACCGGGGAGCTGTTTTTT,CATQHPSGPNTGELFF
TRBJ1-6,.,.,TRBV30,TGTGCCTGGAGTCTCCCAGGGGCGGCCAATTCACCCCTCCACTTT,CAWSLPGAANSPLHF
TRBJ1-4,.,.,TRBV18,TGTGCCAGCTCACGGGACACGACCTCCCGGGTTGGAAAACTGTTTTTT,CASSRDTTSRVGKLFF
TRBJ1-1,.,TRBD1,TRBV12-5,TGTGCTAGTGGTGATCAGGGGGGCACTGAAGCTTTCTTT,CASGDQGGTEAFF
TRBJ1-2,once,TRBD1,TRBV30,TGTGCCTGGAGTTTTGGGGCAGGGGGCGCGGGTGGCTACACCTTC,CAWSFGAGGAGGYTF
TRBJ1-2,once,.,TRBV2,TGTGCCAGCAGTGAACGGAGGGATACCTATGGCTACACCTTC,CASSERRDTYGYTF
TRBJ2-6,.,.,TRBV5-1,TGCGCCAGCAGCTTGGCCCGGGTTCAAGGCGGGGCCAACGTCCTGACTTTC,CASSLARVQGGANVLTF
TRBJ1-2,.,.,TRBV12-3/TRBV12-4,TGTGCCAGCAGGATGACAGGTGATTATGGCTACACCTTC,CASRMTGDYGYTF
TRBJ2-2,.,.,TRBV12-5,TGTGCTAGTGGTTTACCCCTAGAGCTTTCCGGGGAGCTGTTTTTT,CASGLPLELSGELFF
TRBJ2-7,.,.,TRBV30,TGTGCCTGGAGTGGAAGCCCAAGGAGCTCCTACGAGCAGTACTTC,CAWSGSPRSSYEQYF
TRBJ1-2,.,.,TRBV10-3,TGTGCCATCAGCGCCCTGGACGGACTCTATGGCTACACCTTC,CAISALDGLYGYTF
TRBJ2-5,.,TRBD1,TRBV5-4,TGTGCCAGCAGCGGGGACAGGCAAGAGACCCAGTACTTC,CASSGDRQETQYF
TRBJ2-3,.,TRBD2,TRBV29-1,TGCAGCGTTGAAAGACTAGCGAGAACCGTCCGATCCACAGATACGCAGTATTTT,CSVERLARTVRSTDTQYF
TRBJ2-7,.,.,TRBV19,TGTGCCAGTAGTATAGATCCACAGACCTACGAGCAGTACTTC,CASSIDPQTYEQYF
TRBJ1-1,.,TRBD1,TRBV6-5,TGTGCCAGCAGCCCAACAGGGGGGAACACTGAAGCTTTCTTT,CASSPTGGNTEAFF
TRBJ1-2,.,.,TRBV30,TGTGCCTGGATGCGGGTTAATGGCTACACCTTC,CAWMRVNGYTF
TRBJ1-4,.,.,TRBV6-5,TGTGCCAGCAGTCTAGGAGGGGCAACTAATGAAAAACTGTTTTTT,CASSLGGATNEKLFF
TRBJ1-5,.,TRBD1,TRBV19,TGTGCCAGTAGTACCGACAGGACAGGGTTCAATCAGCCCCAGCATTTT,CASSTDRTGFNQPQHF
TRBJ1-3,.,.,TRBV10-3,TGTGCCATCAGTCCCCACCCGCAGGGACTCTCTGGAAACACCATATATTTT,CAISPHPQGLSGNTIYF
TRBJ1-1,.,.,TRBV27,TGTGCCAGCAGTCGTTACGTAGTGGAGAGGACTGAAGCTTTCTTT,CASSRYVVERTEAFF
TRBJ1-5,.,TRBD1,TRBV6-5,TGTGCCAGCAGTTACAGGGGGCAGGATCAGCCCCAGCATTTT,CASSYRGQDQPQHF
TRBJ2-1,once,TRBD2,TRBV7-9,TGTGCCAGCAGCTCTCCGGGGGGTATCTACAATGAGCAGTTCTTC,CASSSPGGIYNEQFF
TRBJ1-2,.,.,TRBV11-2,TGTGCCAGCACCAATGGAGGGGGCTACACCTTC,CASTNGGGYTF
TRBJ1-4,once,.,TRBV30,TGTGCCTGGAGCCCTCGGAGGGGCCCCGAGCCCAATGAAAAACTGTTTTTT,CAWSPRRGPEPNEKLFF
TRBJ1-1,.,.,TRBV5-1,TGCGCCAGCAGCTTTACAGCGAACACTGAAGCTTTCTTT,CASSFTANTEAFF
TRBJ2-3,.,TRBD2,TRBV5-5,TGTGCCAGCAGCTCCCCCGGGGGGGGGTTTTATTTT,CASSSPGGGFYF
TRBJ1-1,.,TRBD1,TRBV19,TGTGCCAGTAGTATCGGCCCTAACAGGGGTGGCACTGAAGCTTTCTTT,CASSIGPNRGGTEAFF
TRBJ1-6,.,TRBD1,TRBV28,TGTGCCAGCAGTCCCAACAGGGGGATTTCACCCCTCCACTTT,CASSPNRGISPLHF
TRBJ1-5,.,.,TRBV4-1,TGCGCCAGCAGCCCTACCCAGATGGAACAGGGCGGTCAGCCCCAGCATTTT,CASSPTQMEQGGQPQHF
TRBJ1-2,.,.,TRBV28,TGTGCCAGCAGTAGACAGAACTATGGCTACACCTTC,CASSRQNYGYTF
TRBJ2-7,.,.,TRBV27,TGTGCCAGCAGTCTCTCTCCCGGGACAACCTCCTACGAGCAGTACTTC,CASSLSPGTTSYEQYF
TRBJ2-1,.,TRBD2,TRBV30,TGTGCCTGGAGTCCCCGGACTAGCGCGGGTCCACTAAGGAATGAGCAGTTCTTC,CAWSPRTSAGPLRNEQFF
TRBJ2-3,.,.,TRBV6-5,TGTGCCAGCAGTCCCGTCGGAGATACGCAGTATTTT,CASSPVGDTQYF
TRBJ1-4,.,.,TRBV2,TGTGCCAGCAGGAGGGTCGAAAAACTGTTTTTT,CASRRVEKLFF
TRBJ2-1,.,.,TRBV9,TGTGCCAGCAGCGTAGCCGTCCCTAGCTCCTACAATGAGCAGTTCTTC,CASSVAVPSSYNEQFF
TRBJ1-2,.,TRBD1,TRBV4-2,TGTGCCAGCAGCCAAGCTGGCGGGACAGTACCATATGGCTACACCTTC,CASSQAGGTVPYGYTF
TRBJ1-2,.,TRBD1,TRBV19,TGTGCCAGTAGTATCCGGACAGGGTTCTATGGCTACACCTTC,CASSIRTGFYGYTF
TRBJ1-2,.,TRBD1,TRBV6-1,TGTGCCAGCAGTGACACGACAGGGCTGATCTATGGCTACACCTTC,CASSDTTGLIYGYTF
TRBJ1-1,.,TRBD1,TRBV5-1,TGCGCCAGCAGCGGGACAGGGGGCTTCTCTACGGCTTTCTTT,CASSGTGGFSTAFF
TRBJ2-3,.,.,TRBV9,TGTGCCAGCAGCTCCTCAGGGGTCGCAGATACGCAGTATTTT,CASSSSGVADTQYF